The clone carrying this TCR beta chain was counted many times. Each CDR3 protein is one row after TCRdb ran MiXCR on the RT-PCR reads. The sample holds about a million distinct CDR3 sequences, more than 15% seen once. V was clipped by 0 bases and J by 3 bases; unmatched bases: 6. This CDR3 contains 17 residues. This entry belongs to a study of patients and donors after allogeneic stem cell transplantation. The chain employs TRBV12-3 or TRBV12-4 and TRBJ1-5; the match to TRBD1 covers 9 bases. The source material was blood, either unsorted or a sorted T cell fraction (not recorded which). The receptor comes from a human donor who was either an allogeneic HSCT recipient or a stem cell or donor lymphocyte infusion donor (not recorded which). It is not recorded whose cells these are; they may come from a transplant donor. CDR3 DNA: TGTGCCAGCAGTTTAGCGTGGGGACAGGGCCCCAATCAGCCCCAGCATTTT. It yields the protein CASSLAWGQGPNQPQHF.